Listed below are T cell receptor beta chains from one sample, sequenced in a study of T cells in Graves' hyperthyroidism and ophthalmopathy. TCRdb reprocessed the multiplex PCR reads with MiXCR, giving one entry per CDR3 protein. The data hold about half a million distinct CDR3 sequences, with 20% to 25% observed a single time. Input material: blood. These receptors were obtained from an older woman with Graves' ophthalmopathy. CDR3s leave out the opening cysteine and the closing phenylalanine or tryptophan.

j_call: TRBJ1-4
v_call: TRBV7-2
cdr3_aa: ASSLVGAASNEKLF

j_call: TRBJ2-5
v_call: TRBV18
cdr3_aa: ASSPPSRGETQY

j_call: TRBJ2-3
v_call: TRBV19
cdr3_aa: ATLGRAPTDTQY

j_call: TRBJ1-1
v_call: TRBV24-1
cdr3_aa: ATSDGSLNTEAF

j_call: TRBJ1-1
v_call: TRBV12-5
cdr3_aa: ASGFPSTAEAF

j_call: TRBJ1-2
v_call: TRBV30
cdr3_aa: ALGTGVNGYT

j_call: TRBJ1-5
v_call: TRBV5-6
cdr3_aa: ASSLGRAGQPQH

j_call: TRBJ2-7
v_call: TRBV11-2
cdr3_aa: ASSLDRLPSYEQY

j_call: TRBJ1-2
v_call: TRBV15
cdr3_aa: ATSKEAGGVGYT

j_call: TRBJ2-5
v_call: TRBV24-1
cdr3_aa: ATSDREETQY

j_call: TRBJ2-1
v_call: TRBV5-6
cdr3_aa: ASSKKPGQGPNEQF

j_call: TRBJ2-1
v_call: TRBV30
cdr3_aa: AWSATTGLGDNEQF

j_call: TRBJ1-2
v_call: TRBV6-1
cdr3_aa: ASSYGQRYYGYT

j_call: TRBJ1-5
v_call: TRBV19
cdr3_aa: ASKIAGSGGLNSNQPQH

j_call: TRBJ2-1
v_call: TRBV18
cdr3_aa: ASSFGVSEVNEQF

j_call: TRBJ2-3
v_call: TRBV5-1
cdr3_aa: ASSLSGSTDTQY

j_call: TRBJ2-5
v_call: TRBV11-2
cdr3_aa: ASSLDSFQETQY

j_call: TRBJ2-3
v_call: TRBV7-9
cdr3_aa: ASSLTSGNTDTQY